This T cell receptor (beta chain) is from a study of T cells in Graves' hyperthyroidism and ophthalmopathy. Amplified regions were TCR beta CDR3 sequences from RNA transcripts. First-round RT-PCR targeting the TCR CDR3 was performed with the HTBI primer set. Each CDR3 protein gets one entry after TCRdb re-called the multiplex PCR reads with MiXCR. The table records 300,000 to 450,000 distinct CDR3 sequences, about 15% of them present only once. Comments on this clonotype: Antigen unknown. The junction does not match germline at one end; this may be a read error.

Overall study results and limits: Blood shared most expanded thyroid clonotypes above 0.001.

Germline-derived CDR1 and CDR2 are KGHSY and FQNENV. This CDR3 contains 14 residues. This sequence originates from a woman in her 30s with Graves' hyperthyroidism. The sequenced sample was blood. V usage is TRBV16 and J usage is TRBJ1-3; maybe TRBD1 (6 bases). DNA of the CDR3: TGTGCCAGCAGCCAAGGGGGCACTGGAAACACCACATATTTT. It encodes CASSQGGTGNTTYF.